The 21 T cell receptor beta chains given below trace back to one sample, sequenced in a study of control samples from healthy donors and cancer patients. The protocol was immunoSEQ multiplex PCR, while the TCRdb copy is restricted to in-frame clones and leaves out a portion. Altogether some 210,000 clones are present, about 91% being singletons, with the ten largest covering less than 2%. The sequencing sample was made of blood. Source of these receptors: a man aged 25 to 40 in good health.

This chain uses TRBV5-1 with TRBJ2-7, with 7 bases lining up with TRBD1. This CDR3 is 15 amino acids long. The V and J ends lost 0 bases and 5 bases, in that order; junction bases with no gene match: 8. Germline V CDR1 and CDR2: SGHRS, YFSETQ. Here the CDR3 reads CASSLGQGEIHEQYF. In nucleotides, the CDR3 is TGCGCCAGCAGCTTGGGACAGGGTGAGATCCACGAGCAGTACTTC.

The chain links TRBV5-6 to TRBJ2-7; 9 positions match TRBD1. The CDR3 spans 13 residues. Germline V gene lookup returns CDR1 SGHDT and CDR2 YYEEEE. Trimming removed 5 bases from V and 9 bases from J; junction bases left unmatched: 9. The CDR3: CASSQRGQGRQYF. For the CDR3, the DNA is TGTGCCAGCAGTCAGCGGGGACAGGGAAGGCAGTACTTC.

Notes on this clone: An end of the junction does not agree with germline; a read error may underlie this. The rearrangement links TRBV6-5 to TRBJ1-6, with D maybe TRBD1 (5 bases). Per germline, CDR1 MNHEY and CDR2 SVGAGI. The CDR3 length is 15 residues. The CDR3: CARRAGSSYNSPLHF. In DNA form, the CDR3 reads TGTGCCCGCAGGGCCGGGAGCTCCTATAATTCACCCCTCCACTTT.

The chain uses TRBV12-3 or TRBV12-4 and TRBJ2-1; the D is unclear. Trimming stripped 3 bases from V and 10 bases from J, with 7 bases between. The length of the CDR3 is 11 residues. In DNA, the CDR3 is TGTGCCAGCAGTTTGGTCGGCGAGCAGTTCTTC. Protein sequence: CASSLVGEQFF.

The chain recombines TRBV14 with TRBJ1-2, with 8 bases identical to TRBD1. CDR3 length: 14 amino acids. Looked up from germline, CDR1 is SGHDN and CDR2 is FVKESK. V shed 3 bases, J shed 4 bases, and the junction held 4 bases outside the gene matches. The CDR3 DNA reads TGTGCCAGCAGCCATGGACAGGGAGCCTATGGCTACACCTTC. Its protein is CASSHGQGAYGYTF.

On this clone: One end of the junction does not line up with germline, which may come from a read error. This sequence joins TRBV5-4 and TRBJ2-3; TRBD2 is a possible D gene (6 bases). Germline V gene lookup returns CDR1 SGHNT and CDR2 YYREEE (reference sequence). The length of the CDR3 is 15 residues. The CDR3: CASSLEGLKADTQYF. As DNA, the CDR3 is TGTGCCAGCAGTTTGGAGGGTTTAAAGGCAGATACGCAGTATTTT. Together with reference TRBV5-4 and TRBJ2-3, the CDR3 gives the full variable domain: ETGVTQSPTHLIKTRGQQVTLRCSSQSGHNTVSWYQQALGQGPQFIFQYYREEENGRGNFPPRFSGLQFPNYSSELNVNALELDDSALYLCASSLEGLKADTQYFGPGTRLTVL.

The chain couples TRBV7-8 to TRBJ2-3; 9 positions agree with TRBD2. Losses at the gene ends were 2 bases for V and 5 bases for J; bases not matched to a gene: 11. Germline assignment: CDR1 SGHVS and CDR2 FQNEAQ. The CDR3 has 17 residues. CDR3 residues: CASSLYRSGGQRDTQYF. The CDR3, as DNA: TGTGCCAGCAGCTTATACCGGAGCGGGGGGCAAAGAGATACGCAGTATTTT.

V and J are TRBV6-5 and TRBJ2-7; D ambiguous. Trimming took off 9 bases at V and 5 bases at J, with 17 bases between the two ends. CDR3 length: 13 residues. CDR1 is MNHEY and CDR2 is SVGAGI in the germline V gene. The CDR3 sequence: CASSPLFGNEQYF. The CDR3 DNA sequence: TGTGCCAGTTCCCCCTTATTTGGGAACGAGCAGTACTTC.

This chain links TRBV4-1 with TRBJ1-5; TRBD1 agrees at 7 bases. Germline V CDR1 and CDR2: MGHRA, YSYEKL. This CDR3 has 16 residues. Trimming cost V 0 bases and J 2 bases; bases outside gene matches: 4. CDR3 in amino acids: CASSQDYRGGNQPQHF. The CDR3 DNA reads TGCGCCAGCAGCCAAGATTACAGGGGAGGCAATCAGCCCCAGCATTTT.

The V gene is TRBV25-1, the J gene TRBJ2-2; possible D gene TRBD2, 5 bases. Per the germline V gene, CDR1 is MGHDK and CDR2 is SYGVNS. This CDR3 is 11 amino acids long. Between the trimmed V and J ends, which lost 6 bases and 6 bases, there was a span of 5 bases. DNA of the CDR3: TGTGCCAGCAGGGGAGCCGGGGAGCTGTTTTTT. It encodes CASRGAGELFF.

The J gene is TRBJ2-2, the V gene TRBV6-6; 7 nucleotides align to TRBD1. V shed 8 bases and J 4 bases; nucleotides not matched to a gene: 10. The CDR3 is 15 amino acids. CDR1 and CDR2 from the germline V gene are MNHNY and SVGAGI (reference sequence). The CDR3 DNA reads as TGTGCCAGCCGAGGTGGGGACAGAGGCACCGGGGAGCTGTTTTTT. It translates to CASRGGDRGTGELFF.

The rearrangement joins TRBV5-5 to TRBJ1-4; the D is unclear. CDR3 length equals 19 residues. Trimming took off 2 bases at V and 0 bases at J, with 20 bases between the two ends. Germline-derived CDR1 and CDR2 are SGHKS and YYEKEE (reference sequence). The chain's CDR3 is CASSLEITGSPATNEKLFF. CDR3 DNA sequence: TGTGCCAGCAGCTTAGAGATCACTGGGAGTCCGGCAACTAATGAAAAACTGTTTTTT. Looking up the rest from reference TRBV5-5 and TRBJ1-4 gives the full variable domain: DAGVTQSPTHLIKTRGQQVTLRCSPISGHKSVSWYQQVLGQGPQFIFQYYEKEERGRGNFPDRFSARQFPNYSSELNVNALLLGDSALYLCASSLEITGSPATNEKLFFGSGTQLSVL.

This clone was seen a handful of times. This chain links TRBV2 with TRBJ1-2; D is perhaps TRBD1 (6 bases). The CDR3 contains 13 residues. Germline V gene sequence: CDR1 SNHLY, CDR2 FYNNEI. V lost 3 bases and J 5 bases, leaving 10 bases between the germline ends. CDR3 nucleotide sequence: TGTGCCAGCAGTGAGAGGGGGGATTATGGCTACACCTTC. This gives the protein CASSERGDYGYTF.

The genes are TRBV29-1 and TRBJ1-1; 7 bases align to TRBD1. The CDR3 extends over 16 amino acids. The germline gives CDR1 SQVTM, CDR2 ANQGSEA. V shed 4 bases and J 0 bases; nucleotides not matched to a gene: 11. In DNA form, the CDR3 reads TGCAGCGTTGCAGTCACGACAGGGAAGATGAACACTGAAGCTTTCTTT. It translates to CSVAVTTGKMNTEAFF.

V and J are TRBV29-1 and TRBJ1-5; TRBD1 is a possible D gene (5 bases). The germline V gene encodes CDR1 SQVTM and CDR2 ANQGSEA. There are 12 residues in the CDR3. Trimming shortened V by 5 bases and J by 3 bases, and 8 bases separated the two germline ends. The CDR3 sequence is CSVSGHNQPQHF. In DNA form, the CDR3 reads TGCAGCGTTTCCGGACACAATCAGCCCCAGCATTTT.

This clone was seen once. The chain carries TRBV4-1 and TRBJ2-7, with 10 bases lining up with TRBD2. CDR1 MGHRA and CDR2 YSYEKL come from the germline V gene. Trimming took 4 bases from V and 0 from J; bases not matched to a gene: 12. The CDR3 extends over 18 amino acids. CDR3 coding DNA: TGCGCCAGCAGCCCATACCTTTCTAGCGGGGGCCTCTCCTACGAGCAGTACTTC. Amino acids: CASSPYLSSGGLSYEQYF.

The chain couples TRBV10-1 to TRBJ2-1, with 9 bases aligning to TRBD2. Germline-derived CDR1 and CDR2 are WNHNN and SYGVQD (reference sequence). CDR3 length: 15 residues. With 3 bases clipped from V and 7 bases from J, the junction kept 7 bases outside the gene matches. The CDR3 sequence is CASSDYSSGVNEQFF. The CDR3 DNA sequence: TGCGCCAGCAGTGATTATTCTAGCGGGGTAAATGAGCAGTTCTTC.

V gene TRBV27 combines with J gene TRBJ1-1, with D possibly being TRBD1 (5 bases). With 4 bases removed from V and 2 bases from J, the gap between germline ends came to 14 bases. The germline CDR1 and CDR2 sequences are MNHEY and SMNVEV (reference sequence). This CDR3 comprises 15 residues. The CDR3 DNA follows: TGTGCCAGCAGTTGGGGCCCGTTACCAAACACTGAAGCTTTCTTT. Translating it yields CASSWGPLPNTEAFF.

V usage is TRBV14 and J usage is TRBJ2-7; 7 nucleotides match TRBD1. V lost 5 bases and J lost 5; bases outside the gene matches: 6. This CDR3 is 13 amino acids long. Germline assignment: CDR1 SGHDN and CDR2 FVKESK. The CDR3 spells CASSYYRGNEQYF. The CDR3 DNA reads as TGTGCCAGCAGCTACTACAGGGGAAACGAGCAGTACTTC.

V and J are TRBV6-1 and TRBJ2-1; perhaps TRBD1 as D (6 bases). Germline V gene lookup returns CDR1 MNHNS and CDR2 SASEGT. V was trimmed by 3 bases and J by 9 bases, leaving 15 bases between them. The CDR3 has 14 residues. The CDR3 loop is CASSEMEQGVEQFF. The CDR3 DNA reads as TGTGCCAGCAGTGAGATGGAACAGGGCGTTGAGCAGTTCTTC.

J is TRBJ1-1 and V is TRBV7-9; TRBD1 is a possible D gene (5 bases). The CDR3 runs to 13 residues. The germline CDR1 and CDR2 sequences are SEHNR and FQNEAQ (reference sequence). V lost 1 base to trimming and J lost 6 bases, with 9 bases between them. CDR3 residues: CASSLGGTAEAFF. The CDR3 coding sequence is TGTGCCAGCAGCTTAGGGGGGACTGCTGAAGCTTTCTTT. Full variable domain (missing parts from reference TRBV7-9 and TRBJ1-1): DTGVSQNPRHKITKRGQNVTFRCDPISEHNRLYWYRQTLGQGPEFLTYFQNEAQLEKSRLLSDRFSAERPKGSFSTLEIQRTEQGDSAMYLCASSLGGTAEAFFGQGTRLTVV.